The next 25 T cell receptor beta chains were all read from a single sample in a study of OX40 agonist ivuxolimab in advanced cancers. Assay used: immunoSEQ multiplex PCR; TCRdb lists only in-frame clones, some missing. The sample includes more than 45,000 clones, roughly 82% of them seen just once. Sample: CD4+ or CD8+ T cells sorted from blood, taken in a trial of the OX40 agonist ivuxolimab. The receptors come from an adult with an advanced solid tumor such as melanoma, head and neck, liver or kidney cancer.

J is TRBJ1-1 and V is TRBV5-6; D gene uncertain. V lost 2 bases and J 4 bases, leaving 12 bases between the germline ends. Germline CDR1 SGHDT, CDR2 YYEEEE. This CDR3 is built from 14 residues. The CDR3 here is CASSLTGPRTEAFF. Written as DNA, the CDR3 is TGTGCCAGCAGCTTAACCGGGCCTCGCACTGAAGCTTTCTTT.

The sample holds a few counts of this clone. This chain connects TRBV6-6 to TRBJ1-2, with D possibly TRBD1 on 5 matching bases. From germline, CDR1 is MNHNY and CDR2 SVGAGI (reference sequence). V gave up 5 bases and J gave up 6 bases, with 10 bases separating them. The CDR3 is 12 amino acids. The CDR3 protein is CASSPGTDGYTF. The CDR3 DNA is TGTGCCAGCAGTCCAGGGACGGATGGCTACACCTTC.

This clone was seen a few times. The rearrangement joins TRBV19 to TRBJ1-5; a weak D match, TRBD1 (5 bases). Trimming removed 3 bases at V and 5 bases at J, with 20 bases between. This CDR3 has 17 amino acids. Germline CDR1 LNHDA, CDR2 SQIVND (reference sequence). CDR3 amino acids: CASSIRGGPGSDQPQHF. The CDR3 DNA reads TGTGCCAGTAGTATCCGGGGCGGACCGGGATCTGATCAGCCCCAGCATTTT.

This sequence joins TRBV10-2 and TRBJ2-5; TRBD2 aligns across 7 bases. V trimming: 7 bases; J trimming: 5 bases; junction bases outside the gene matches: 10. Germline V lookup: CDR1 WSHSY, CDR2 SAAADI. The CDR3 is 14 amino acids. In DNA, the CDR3 is TGCGCCAGCACATTGACTAGCACCGTGGAGACCCAGTACTTC. This translates into CASTLTSTVETQYF.

The gene calls are TRBV4-3 and TRBJ1-6, with a tentative D call TRBD1 (6 bases). The V gene lost 0 bases and the J gene lost 14 bases, with 23 bases spanning the gap. CDR1 is LGHNA, CDR2 YSLEER, per germline. The CDR3 contains 17 residues. CDR3 coding DNA: TGCGCCAGCAGCCAAGACCTAAGTAGGCAGGGGAGTAAGGCCCTCCACTTT. Encoded protein: CASSQDLSRQGSKALHF.

The V and J genes are TRBV6-6 and TRBJ1-1, with TRBD1 identical over 7 bases. V was clipped by 4 bases and J by 5 bases; unmatched bases: 10. The CDR3 covers 15 residues. CDR1 is MNHNY and CDR2 is SVGAGI in the germline V gene (reference sequence). The DNA of the CDR3 is TGTGCCAGCAGTTCGGACAGGAGGGGCGGGACTGAAGCTTTCTTT. Encoded protein: CASSSDRRGGTEAFF.

The V and J genes are TRBV6-6 and TRBJ1-2; D uncertain. The CDR3 is 12 residues long. The ends were cut back, 7 bases at V and 2 bases at J, with 8 bases in the middle. The germline gives CDR1 MNHNY, CDR2 SVGAGI (reference sequence). CDR3 loop: CASKGRNYGYTF. Here the CDR3 DNA reads TGTGCCAGCAAAGGGCGGAACTATGGCTACACCTTC.

The chain carries TRBV29-1 and TRBJ1-1; D remains ambiguous. V was clipped by 0 bases and J by 4 bases, with 9 bases between them. The CDR3 contains 13 residues. The germline V gene encodes CDR1 SQVTM and CDR2 ANQGSEA. In nucleotides, the CDR3 is TGCAGCGTTGAAGACAACCAAGGCACTGAAGCTTTCTTT. This encodes CSVEDNQGTEAFF.

The chain links TRBV5-6 to TRBJ1-5, with D perhaps TRBD1 (6 bases). Trimming pared 0 bases from V and 6 bases from J, leaving 16 bases between. Germline assignment: CDR1 SGHDT and CDR2 YYEEEE. The CDR3 covers 16 residues. CDR3 sequence reads: CASSLGAGGASQPQHF. The CDR3 coding sequence is TGTGCCAGCAGCTTGGGAGCGGGGGGCGCGAGTCAGCCCCAGCATTTT. The complete variable domain, with remaining parts taken from reference TRBV5-6 and TRBJ1-5, reads DAGVTQSPTHLIKTRGQQVTLRCSPKSGHDTVSWYQQALGQGPQFIFQYYEEEERQRGNFPDRFSGHQFPNYSSELNVNALLLGDSALYLCASSLGAGGASQPQHFGDGTRLSIL.

The chain is built from TRBV7-9 and TRBJ1-2; D possibly corresponds to TRBD1 (5 bases). Trimming shortened V by 4 bases and J by 8 bases, and 17 bases separated the two germline ends. The CDR3 consists of 14 residues. Germline V gene lookup returns CDR1 SEHNR and CDR2 FQNEAQ (reference sequence). Here the CDR3 DNA reads TGTGCCAGCAGCTCCGGGGGAACCTGGGGAGGCTACACCTTC. Protein sequence: CASSSGGTWGGYTF.

This chain links TRBV7-2 with TRBJ1-5; no firm D call. CDR1 is SGHTA and CDR2 is FQGNSA in the germline V gene. There are 13 residues in the CDR3. The V end was cut by 1 base, the J end by 4 bases, with 5 bases between. The CDR3 DNA reads as TGTGCCAGCAGCTTAGACGGGAATCAGCCCCAGCATTTT. It is translated as CASSLDGNQPQHF.

Points on this clone: Other nucleotide sequences from this sample produce the same CDR3. This chain uses TRBV7-2 with TRBJ2-1; 11 bases fit TRBD1. V lost 5 bases to trimming and J lost 3 bases; unmatched junction nucleotides: 3. Germline V gives CDR1 SGHTA, CDR2 FQGNSA. The CDR3 extends over 15 amino acids. The CDR3 region has the DNA TGTGCCAGCAGCAGGACAGGGGGCGGCTACAATGAGCAGTTCTTC. Protein sequence: CASSRTGGGYNEQFF.

This chain uses TRBV28 with TRBJ1-2, with D tentatively TRBD1 (6 bases). This CDR3 region has 16 residues. V shed 8 bases and J shed 0 bases, with 19 bases lying between them. Germline CDR1 MDHEN, CDR2 SYDVKM. CDR3 residues: CASSMDSVGANYGYTF. DNA of the CDR3: TGTGCCAGCTCCATGGACAGCGTCGGGGCTAACTATGGCTACACCTTC.

This chain links TRBV7-3 with TRBJ1-2; no reliable D call. With 5 bases removed from V and 7 bases from J, the gap between germline ends came to 11 bases. There are 12 residues in the CDR3. The V gene's germline CDR1 is SGHTA and CDR2 FQGTGA. The CDR3 coding sequence is TGTGCCAGCAGCCCGACGCGGGGTGGCTACACCTTC. Protein product: CASSPTRGGYTF. Looking up the rest from reference TRBV7-3 and TRBJ1-2 gives the full variable domain: GAGVSQTPSNKVTEKGKYVELRCDPISGHTALYWYRQSLGQGPEFLIYFQGTGAADDSGLPNDRFFAVRPEGSVSTLKIQRTERGDSAVYLCASSPTRGGYTFGSGTRLTVV.

In this sample, this clone turned up a few times. In DNA form, the CDR3 reads TGTGCCAGCCGGGGGCCGAGGGATCAGCCCCAGCATTTT. This gives the protein CASRGPRDQPQHF. The rearrangement links TRBV6-6 to TRBJ1-5; D possibly corresponds to TRBD1 (6 bases). Germline V gene lookup returns CDR1 MNHNY and CDR2 SVGAGI (reference sequence). This CDR3 spans 13 amino acids. Deletions cut 8 bases from V and 5 bases from J, with 13 bases between.

The V gene is TRBV7-2, the J gene TRBJ2-7; tentative D call: TRBD1 (5 bases). V lost 2 bases and J lost 9, with 14 bases in between. This CDR3 has 13 residues. From germline, CDR1 is SGHTA and CDR2 FQGNSA. The CDR3 is CASSLKQDVGQYF. CDR3 nucleotide sequence: TGTGCCAGCAGCTTAAAACAGGACGTAGGGCAGTACTTC.

The chain is built from TRBV7-2 and TRBJ1-1; D remains unclear. Trimming stripped 5 bases from V and 6 bases from J, with 19 bases between. The CDR3 runs 15 residues. Germline assignment: CDR1 SGHTA and CDR2 FQGNSA. CDR3 DNA: TGTGCCAGCAGCCTGAGGTGGGCGCGACTGTCTGAAGCTTTCTTT. Translating gives CASSLRWARLSEAFF.

This chain joins TRBV7-9 and TRBJ2-2; tentatively, D is TRBD2 (5 bases). This CDR3 contains 13 residues. Trimming stripped 2 bases from V and 5 bases from J, with 6 bases between. CDR1 SEHNR and CDR2 FQNEAQ come from the germline V gene (reference sequence). The chain's CDR3 is CASSLSGTGELFF. The CDR3 DNA is TGTGCCAGCAGCTTAAGCGGTACCGGGGAGCTGTTTTTT.

This clone turned up a few times. The chain joins TRBV6-1 to TRBJ2-3, with a tentative D call TRBD2 (6 bases). Germline V CDR1 and CDR2: MNHNS, SASEGT. Trimming removed 4 bases from V and 6 bases from J, with 20 bases in between. The CDR3 is made up of 16 amino acids. The CDR3 spells CASSVEGRLNSDTQYF. For the CDR3, the DNA is TGTGCCAGCAGTGTGGAGGGACGCCTAAATTCGGATACGCAGTATTTT.

The rearrangement links TRBV7-2 to TRBJ2-1, with 7 bases aligning to TRBD1. The CDR3 runs 18 residues. Unmatched junction bases numbered 17, after V lost 5 bases and J lost 4 bases. CDR1 is SGHTA, CDR2 FQGNSA, per germline. The CDR3 bases are TGTGCCAGCAGCCAATATCTAGCCGGGACAGTTTTTTACAATGAGCAGTTCTTC. Protein sequence: CASSQYLAGTVFYNEQFF. The variable domain in full, with the rest retrieved from reference TRBV7-2 and TRBJ2-1, is GAGVSQSPSNKVTEKGKDVELRCDPISGHTALYWYRQSLGQGLEFLIYFQGNSAPDKSGLPSDRFSAERTGGSVSTLTIQRTQQEDSAVYLCASSQYLAGTVFYNEQFFGPGTRLTVL.

V usage is TRBV9 and J usage is TRBJ2-1; a weak D match, TRBD2 (5 bases). The CDR3 is 13 amino acids. CDR1 and CDR2 (germline): SGDLS, YYNGEE. Between the trimmed V and J ends, which lost 0 bases and 12 bases, there was a span of 13 bases. CDR3 region: CASSVDSGKGQFF. The CDR3, as DNA: TGTGCCAGCAGCGTAGATTCGGGAAAGGGGCAGTTCTTC.

The J gene is TRBJ2-1, the V gene TRBV5-1; D gene uncertain. The CDR3 extends over 13 amino acids. CDR1 is SGHRS, CDR2 YFSETQ, per germline. V was pared by 4 bases and J by 5 bases, with 10 bases between. The CDR3 loop reads CASSAGQNNEQFF. CDR3 coding DNA: TGCGCCAGCAGCGCAGGCCAGAACAATGAGCAGTTCTTC.

The chain uses TRBV11-3 and TRBJ1-2; 9 bases agree with TRBD1. The germline CDR1 and CDR2 sequences are SGHNT and YENEEA. This CDR3 spans 14 amino acids. The junction had 4 bases not matched to a gene; V was cut back by 4 bases and J by 4 bases. The CDR3 loop reads CASSSGTGPYGYTF. CDR3 nucleotide sequence: TGTGCCAGCAGCTCAGGGACAGGGCCCTATGGCTACACCTTC.

The chain combines TRBV6-1 with TRBJ2-5; the D gene is possibly TRBD2 (7 bases). V was clipped by 4 bases and J by 1 base, with 16 bases between them. The CDR3 is 16 residues long. Germline lookup yields CDR1 MNHNS and CDR2 SASEGT. The CDR3 DNA reads TGTGCCAGCAGTGTTCTGGGGGGGCCCAGCCAAGAGACCCAGTACTTC. Translated: CASSVLGGPSQETQYF.

J is TRBJ1-2 and V is TRBV7-2; D is possibly TRBD1 (6 bases). V lost 3 bases to trimming and J lost 3 bases, with 8 bases between them. The CDR3 has 13 amino acids. CDR1 is SGHTA, CDR2 FQGNSA, per germline. The CDR3 nucleotides read TGTGCCAGCAGCTTTGGGGGGCACTATGGCTACACCTTC. This sequence encodes CASSFGGHYGYTF. The full variable domain, with the rest looked up from reference TRBV7-2 and TRBJ1-2, is GAGVSQSPSNKVTEKGKDVELRCDPISGHTALYWYRQSLGQGLEFLIYFQGNSAPDKSGLPSDRFSAERTGGSVSTLTIQRTQQEDSAVYLCASSFGGHYGYTFGSGTRLTVV.